This T cell receptor beta chain was observed in a study of identical twins. With 5 bases clipped from V and 1 base from J, the junction kept 11 bases outside the gene matches. The germline CDR1 and CDR2 sequences are LNHNV and YYDKDF (reference sequence). CDR3 size: 17 residues. TCRdb reanalysed the 5' RACE reads using MiXCR and keeps one entry per CDR3 protein. Here the sample spans approximately 410,000 distinct CDR3 sequences, about 18% being singletons. This receptor was taken from a man aged 45-65 years in good health. V and J are TRBV15 and TRBJ2-7; TRBD1 matches 10 bases. Sequenced: naive T cells sorted from blood. CDR3 sequence: CATSGQIRQGASYEQYF. The CDR3 bases are TGTGCCACCAGCGGACAAATTAGACAGGGGGCGTCCTACGAGCAGTACTTC.